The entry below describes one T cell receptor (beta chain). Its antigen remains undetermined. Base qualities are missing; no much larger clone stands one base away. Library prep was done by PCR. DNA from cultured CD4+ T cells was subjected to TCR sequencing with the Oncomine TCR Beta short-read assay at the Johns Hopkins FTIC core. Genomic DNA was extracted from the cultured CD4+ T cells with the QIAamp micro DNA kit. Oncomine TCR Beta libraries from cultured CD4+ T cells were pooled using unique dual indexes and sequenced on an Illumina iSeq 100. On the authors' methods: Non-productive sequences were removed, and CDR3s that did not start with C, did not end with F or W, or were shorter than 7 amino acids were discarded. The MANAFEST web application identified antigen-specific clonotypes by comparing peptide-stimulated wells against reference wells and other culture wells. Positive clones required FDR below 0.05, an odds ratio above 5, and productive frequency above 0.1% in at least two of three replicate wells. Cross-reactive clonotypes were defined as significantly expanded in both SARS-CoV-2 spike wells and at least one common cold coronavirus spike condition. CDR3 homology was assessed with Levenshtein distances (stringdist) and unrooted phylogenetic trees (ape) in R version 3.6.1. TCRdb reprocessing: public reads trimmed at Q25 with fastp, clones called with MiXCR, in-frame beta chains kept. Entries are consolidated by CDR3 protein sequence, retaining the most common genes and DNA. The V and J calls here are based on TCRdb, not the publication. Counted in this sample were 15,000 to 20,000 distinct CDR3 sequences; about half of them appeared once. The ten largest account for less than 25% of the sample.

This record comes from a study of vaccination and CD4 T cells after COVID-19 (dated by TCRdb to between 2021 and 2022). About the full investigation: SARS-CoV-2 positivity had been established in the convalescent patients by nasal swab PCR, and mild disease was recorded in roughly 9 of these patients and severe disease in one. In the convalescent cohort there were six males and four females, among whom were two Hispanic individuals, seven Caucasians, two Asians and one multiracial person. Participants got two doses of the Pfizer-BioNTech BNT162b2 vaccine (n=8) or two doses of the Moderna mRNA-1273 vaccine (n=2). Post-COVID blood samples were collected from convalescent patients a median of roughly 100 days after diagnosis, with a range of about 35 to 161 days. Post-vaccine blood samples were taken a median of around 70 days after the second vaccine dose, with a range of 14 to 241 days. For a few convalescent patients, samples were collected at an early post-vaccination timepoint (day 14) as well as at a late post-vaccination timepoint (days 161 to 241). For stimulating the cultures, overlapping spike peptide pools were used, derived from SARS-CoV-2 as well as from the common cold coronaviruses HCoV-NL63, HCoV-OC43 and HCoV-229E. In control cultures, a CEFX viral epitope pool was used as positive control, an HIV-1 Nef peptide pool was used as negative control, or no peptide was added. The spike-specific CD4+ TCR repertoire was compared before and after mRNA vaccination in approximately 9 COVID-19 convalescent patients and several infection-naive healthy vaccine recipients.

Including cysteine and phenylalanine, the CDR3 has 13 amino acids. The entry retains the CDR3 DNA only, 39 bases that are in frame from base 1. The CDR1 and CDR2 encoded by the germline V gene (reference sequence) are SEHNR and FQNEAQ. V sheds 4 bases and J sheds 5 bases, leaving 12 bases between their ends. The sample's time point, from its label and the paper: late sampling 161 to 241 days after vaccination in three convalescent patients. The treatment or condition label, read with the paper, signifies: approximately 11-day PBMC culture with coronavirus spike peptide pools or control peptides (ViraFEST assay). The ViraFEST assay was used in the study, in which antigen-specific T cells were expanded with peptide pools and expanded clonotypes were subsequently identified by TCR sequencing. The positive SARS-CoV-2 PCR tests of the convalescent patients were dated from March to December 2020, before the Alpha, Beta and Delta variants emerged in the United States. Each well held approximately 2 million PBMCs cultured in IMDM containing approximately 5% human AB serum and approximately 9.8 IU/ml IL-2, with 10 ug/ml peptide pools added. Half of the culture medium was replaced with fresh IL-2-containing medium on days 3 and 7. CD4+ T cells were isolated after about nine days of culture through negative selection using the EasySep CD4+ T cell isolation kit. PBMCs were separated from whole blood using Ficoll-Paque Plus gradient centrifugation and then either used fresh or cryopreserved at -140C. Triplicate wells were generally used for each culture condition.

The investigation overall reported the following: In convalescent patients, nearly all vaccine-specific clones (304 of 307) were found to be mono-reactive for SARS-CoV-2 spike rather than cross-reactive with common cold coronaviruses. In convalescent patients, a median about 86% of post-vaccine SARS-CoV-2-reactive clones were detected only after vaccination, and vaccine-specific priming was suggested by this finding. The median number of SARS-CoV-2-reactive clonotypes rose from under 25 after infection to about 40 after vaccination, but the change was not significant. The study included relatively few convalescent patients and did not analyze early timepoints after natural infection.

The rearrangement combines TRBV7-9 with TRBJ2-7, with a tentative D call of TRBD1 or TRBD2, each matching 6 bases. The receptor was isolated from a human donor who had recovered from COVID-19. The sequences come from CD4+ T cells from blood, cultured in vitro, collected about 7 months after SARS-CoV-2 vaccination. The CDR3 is CASSSSGGHEQYF. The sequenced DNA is TGTGCCAGCAGCTCCTCCGGGGGCCACGAGCAGTACTTC.